This paragraph reports one TCR beta chain. Libraries were prepared by immunoSEQ multiplex PCR; TCRdb keeps only in-frame clonotypes and omits some of them. Here the sample spans under 100,000 clones, approximately 88% being singletons. Germline loops: CDR1 LNHDA, CDR2 SQIVND (reference sequence). V was clipped by 8 bases and J by 0 bases; unmatched bases: 5. This CDR3 spans 15 amino acids. This sample stems from a study of blood T cell repertoires in COVID-19. The sequence derives from a man aged 60-69 years with COVID-19, enrolled during active disease. Sample: peripheral blood. This sequence joins TRBV19 and TRBJ2-2, with 8 nucleotides matching TRBD2. CDR3 sequence reads: CASRTAGANTGELFF. The DNA for the CDR3 is TGTGCCAGTCGAACAGCGGGGGCGAACACCGGGGAGCTGTTTTTT.